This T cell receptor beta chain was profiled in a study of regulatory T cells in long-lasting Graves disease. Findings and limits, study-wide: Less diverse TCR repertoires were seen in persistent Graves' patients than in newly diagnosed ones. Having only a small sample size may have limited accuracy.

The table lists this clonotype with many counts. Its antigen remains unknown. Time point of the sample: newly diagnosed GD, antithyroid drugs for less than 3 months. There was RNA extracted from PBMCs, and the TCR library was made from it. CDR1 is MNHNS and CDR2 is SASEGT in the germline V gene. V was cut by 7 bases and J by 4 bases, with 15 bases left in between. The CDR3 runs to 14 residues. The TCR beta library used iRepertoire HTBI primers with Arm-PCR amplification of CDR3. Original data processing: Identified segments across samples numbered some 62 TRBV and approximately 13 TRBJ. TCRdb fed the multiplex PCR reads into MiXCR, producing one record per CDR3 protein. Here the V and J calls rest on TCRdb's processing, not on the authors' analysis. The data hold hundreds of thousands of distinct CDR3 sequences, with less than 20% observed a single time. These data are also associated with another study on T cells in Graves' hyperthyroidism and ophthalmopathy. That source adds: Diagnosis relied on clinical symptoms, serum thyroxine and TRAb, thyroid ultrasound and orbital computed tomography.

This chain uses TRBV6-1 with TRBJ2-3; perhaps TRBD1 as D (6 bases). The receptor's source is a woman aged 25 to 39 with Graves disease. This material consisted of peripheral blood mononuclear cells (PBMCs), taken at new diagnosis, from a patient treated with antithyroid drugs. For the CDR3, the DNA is TGTGCCAGCAACTTACAGGGATCGGCAGATACGCAGTATTTT. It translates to CASNLQGSADTQYF.